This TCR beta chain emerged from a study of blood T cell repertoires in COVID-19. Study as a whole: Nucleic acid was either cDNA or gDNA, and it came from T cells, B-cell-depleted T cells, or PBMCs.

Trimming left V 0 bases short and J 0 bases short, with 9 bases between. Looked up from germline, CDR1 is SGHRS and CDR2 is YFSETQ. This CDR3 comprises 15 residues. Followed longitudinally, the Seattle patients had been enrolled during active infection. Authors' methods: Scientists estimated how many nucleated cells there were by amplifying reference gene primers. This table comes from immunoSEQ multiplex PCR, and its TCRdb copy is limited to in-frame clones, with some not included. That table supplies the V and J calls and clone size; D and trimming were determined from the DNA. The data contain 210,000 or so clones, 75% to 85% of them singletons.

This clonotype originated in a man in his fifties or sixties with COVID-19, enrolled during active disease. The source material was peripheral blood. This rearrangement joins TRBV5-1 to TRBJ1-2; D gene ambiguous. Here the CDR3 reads CASSLGSVPNYGYTF. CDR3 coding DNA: TGCGCCAGCAGCTTGGGGTCAGTCCCTAACTATGGCTACACCTTC.